The present T cell receptor (beta chain) was sequenced within a study of blood T cell repertoires in COVID-19. Across the study: There were acute and convalescent COVID-19 samples, and they came from the United States, Italy and Spain. Sources were T cells, B-cell-depleted T cells, or PBMCs; the material itself was cDNA or gDNA.

V lost 5 bases and J 7 bases, leaving 14 bases between the germline ends. The CDR3 consists of 14 residues. Germline V gives CDR1 LNHNV, CDR2 YYDKDF (reference sequence). As handled by the study authors: Estimation of nucleated cell counts relied on the amplification of reference gene primers. Sequencing used immunoSEQ multiplex PCR; TCRdb keeps in-frame clones, though not all of them. Clone size and the V and J calls come from that table; the DNA yielded D and trimming. The sample consists of 80,000 to 95,000 clones, approximately 86% of them appearing once. The sequenced sample was peripheral blood. The TCR comes from a woman between 45 and 65 years old with active or convalescent COVID-19. The chain joins TRBV15 to TRBJ1-4, with D possibly TRBD1 on 5 matching bases. CDR3 sequence: CATSGGGGGEKLFF. As DNA, the CDR3 is TGTGCCACCAGCGGTGGGGGGGGTGGTGAAAAACTGTTTTTT. The complete variable domain, with remaining parts taken from reference TRBV15 and TRBJ1-4, reads DAMVIQNPRYQVTQFGKPVTLSCSQTLNHNVMYWYQQKSSQAPKLLFHYYDKDFNNEADTPDNFQSRRPNTSFCFLDIRSPGLGDTAMYLCATSGGGGGEKLFFGSGTQLSVL.